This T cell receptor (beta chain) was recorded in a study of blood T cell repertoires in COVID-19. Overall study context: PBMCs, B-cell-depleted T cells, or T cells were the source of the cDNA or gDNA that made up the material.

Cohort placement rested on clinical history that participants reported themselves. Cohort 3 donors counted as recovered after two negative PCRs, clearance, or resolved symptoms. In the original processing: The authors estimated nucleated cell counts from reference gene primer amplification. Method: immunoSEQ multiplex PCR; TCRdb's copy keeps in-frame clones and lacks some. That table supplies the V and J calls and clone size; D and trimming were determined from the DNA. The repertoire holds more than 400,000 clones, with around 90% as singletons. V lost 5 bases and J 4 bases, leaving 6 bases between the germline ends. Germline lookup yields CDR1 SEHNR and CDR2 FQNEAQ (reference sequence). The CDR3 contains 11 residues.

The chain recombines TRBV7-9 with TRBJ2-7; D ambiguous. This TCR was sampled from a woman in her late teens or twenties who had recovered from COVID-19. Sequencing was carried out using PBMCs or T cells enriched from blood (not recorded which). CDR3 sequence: CASSRYYEQYF. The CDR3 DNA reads TGTGCCAGCAGCCGTTATTACGAGCAGTACTTC. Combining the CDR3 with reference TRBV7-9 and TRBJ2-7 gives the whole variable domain DTGVSQNPRHKITKRGQNVTFRCDPISEHNRLYWYRQTLGQGPEFLTYFQNEAQLEKSRLLSDRFSAERPKGSFSTLEIQRTEQGDSAMYLCASSRYYEQYFGPGTRLTVT.